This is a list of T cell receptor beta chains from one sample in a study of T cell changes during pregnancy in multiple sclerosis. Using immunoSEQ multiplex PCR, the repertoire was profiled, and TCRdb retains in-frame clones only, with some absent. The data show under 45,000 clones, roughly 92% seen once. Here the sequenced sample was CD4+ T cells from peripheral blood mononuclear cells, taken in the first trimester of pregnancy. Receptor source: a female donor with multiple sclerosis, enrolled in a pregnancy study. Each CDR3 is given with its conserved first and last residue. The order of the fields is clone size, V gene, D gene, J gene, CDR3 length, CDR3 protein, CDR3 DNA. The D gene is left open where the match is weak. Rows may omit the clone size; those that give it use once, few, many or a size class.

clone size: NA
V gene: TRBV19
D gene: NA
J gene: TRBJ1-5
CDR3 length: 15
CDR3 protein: CASSEGQWSNQPQHF
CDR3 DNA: TGTGCCAGTAGTGAGGGACAATGGAGCAATCAGCCCCAGCATTTT

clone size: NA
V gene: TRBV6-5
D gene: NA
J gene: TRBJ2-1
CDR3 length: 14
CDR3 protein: CASSYLGQNNEQFF
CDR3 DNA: TGTGCCAGCAGTTATCTCGGACAGAACAATGAGCAGTTCTTC

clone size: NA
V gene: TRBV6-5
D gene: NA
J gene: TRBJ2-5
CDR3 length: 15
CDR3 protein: CASSYSSLLGETQYF
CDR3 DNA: TGTGCCAGCAGTTACTCGAGTCTCCTAGGAGAGACCCAGTACTTC

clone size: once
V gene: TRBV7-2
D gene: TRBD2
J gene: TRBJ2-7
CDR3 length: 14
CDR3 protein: CASSPSGTSGEQYF
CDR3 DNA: TGTGCCAGCAGCCCATCCGGGACTAGCGGCGAGCAGTACTTC

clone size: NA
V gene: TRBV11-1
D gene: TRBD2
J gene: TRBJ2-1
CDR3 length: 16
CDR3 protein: CASSWLAGGPMNEQFF
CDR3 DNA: TGTGCCAGCAGCTGGCTAGCGGGAGGGCCTATGAATGAGCAGTTCTTC

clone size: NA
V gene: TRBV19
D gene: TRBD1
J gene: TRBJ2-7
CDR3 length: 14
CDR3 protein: CASTTGTGFGEQYF
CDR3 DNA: TGTGCCAGTACCACCGGGACAGGGTTTGGCGAGCAGTACTTC

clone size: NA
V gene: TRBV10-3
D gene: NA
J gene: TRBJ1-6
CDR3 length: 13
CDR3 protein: CAITGNRDSPLHF
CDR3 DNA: TGTGCCATCACAGGGAACCGGGATTCACCCCTCCACTTT

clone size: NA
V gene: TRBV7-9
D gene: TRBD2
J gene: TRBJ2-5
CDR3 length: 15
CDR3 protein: CASSRGLAGEETQYF
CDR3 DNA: TGTGCCAGCAGCCGGGGACTAGCGGGAGAAGAGACCCAGTACTTC

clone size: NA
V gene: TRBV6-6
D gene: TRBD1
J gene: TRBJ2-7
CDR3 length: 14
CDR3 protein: CASSWGQGINEQYF
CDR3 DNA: TGTGCCAGCAGTTGGGGACAGGGGATCAACGAGCAGTACTTC

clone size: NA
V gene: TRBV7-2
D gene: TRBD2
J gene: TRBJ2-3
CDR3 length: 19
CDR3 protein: CASSLWGVVAGGRTDTQYF
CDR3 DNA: TGTGCCAGCAGCTTATGGGGTGTGGTAGCGGGAGGCCGGACAGATACGCAGTATTTT

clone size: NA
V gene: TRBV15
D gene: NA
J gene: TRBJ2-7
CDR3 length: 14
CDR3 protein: CATSRDLGDLDGDF
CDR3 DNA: TGTGCCACCAGCAGAGATTTGGGCGATCTGGACGGGGACTTC